Below are 27 T cell receptor beta chains sequenced from a single sample in a study of OX40 agonist ivuxolimab in advanced cancers. Generated by immunoSEQ multiplex PCR, the TCRdb table keeps only in-frame clones and is missing some. The data hold roughly 80,000 clones, with approximately 85% observed a single time. Sequences were derived from CD4+ or CD8+ T cells sorted from blood, sampled in a trial of the OX40 agonist ivuxolimab. The origin of the receptors is an adult with an advanced solid tumor such as melanoma, head and neck, liver or kidney cancer.

This rearrangement joins TRBV5-1 to TRBJ2-3; 7 bases align to TRBD2. The CDR3 sequence is 15 residues long. Unmatched junction bases numbered 8, after V lost 5 bases and J lost 2 bases. In germline, CDR1 is SGHRS, CDR2 YFSETQ. The CDR3, as DNA: TGCGCCAGCAGATCTGGACTAGGACCCACAGATACGCAGTATTTT. It is translated as CASRSGLGPTDTQYF.

The rearrangement joins TRBV27 to TRBJ1-2; 8 bases fit TRBD1. This CDR3 has 15 residues. Germline V gives CDR1 MNHEY, CDR2 SMNVEV (reference sequence). With 5 bases clipped from V and 7 bases from J, the junction kept 12 bases outside the gene matches. CDR3 residues: CASSPRQGFGLGYTF. The CDR3 DNA sequence: TGTGCCAGCAGTCCCCGACAGGGGTTCGGTCTTGGCTACACCTTC.

This clone was found once. At one end, the junction sequence differs from germline, possibly due to a read error. The chain joins TRBV7-6 to TRBJ2-1, with D tentatively TRBD2 (7 bases). This CDR3 comprises 16 residues. From germline, CDR1 is SGHVS and CDR2 FNYEAQ. The CDR3 protein is CASSPRGGVDYDEQFF. The CDR3 DNA reads TGTGCCAGCAGCCCCAGGGGAGGGGTCGACTACGATGAGCAGTTCTTC.

This clone came up once. The V gene is TRBV7-9, the J gene TRBJ1-4; the D gene is possibly TRBD1 (5 bases). The V end lost 4 bases, the J end lost 8 bases, and 8 bases lay between the germline ends. This CDR3 is 12 amino acids long. Germline values: CDR1 SEHNR, CDR2 FQNEAQ (reference sequence). CDR3 in amino acids: CASSSREEKLFF. CDR3 coding DNA: TGTGCCAGCAGCTCCAGGGAGGAAAAACTGTTTTTT.

The V and J genes are TRBV19 and TRBJ2-7; D is possibly TRBD1 or TRBD2 (6 bases each). The CDR3 consists of 14 residues. Deletions cut 5 bases from V and 1 base from J, with 12 bases between. Germline-derived CDR1 and CDR2 are LNHDA and SQIVND (reference sequence). CDR3 region: CASSPIGGSYEQYF. The CDR3 DNA follows: TGTGCCAGTAGTCCGATAGGGGGGTCCTACGAGCAGTACTTC.

The CDR3 loop reads CASSYSLGYEQFF. DNA for the CDR3: TGTGCCAGCAGTTACTCGCTGGGGTATGAGCAGTTCTTC. This chain connects TRBV6-5 to TRBJ2-1, with D unclear. The ends were cut back, 0 bases at V and 8 bases at J, with 8 bases in the middle. Germline lookup yields CDR1 MNHEY and CDR2 SVGAGI. The CDR3 covers 13 residues.

This chain connects TRBV19 to TRBJ1-2; 12 bases line up with TRBD1. Germline CDR1 reads LNHDA; CDR2 reads SQIVND (reference sequence). CDR3 length equals 14 residues. V lost 6 bases to trimming and J lost 2 bases; unmatched junction nucleotides: 1. This CDR3 is CASRGQGANYGYTF. Here the CDR3 DNA reads TGTGCCAGTAGGGGACAGGGGGCAAACTATGGCTACACCTTC.

The CDR3 protein is CASSPGGSPYTDTQYF. DNA of the CDR3: TGTGCCAGCAGCCCAGGAGGATCCCCATACACAGATACGCAGTATTTT. This chain joins TRBV7-9 and TRBJ2-3, with a possible D match to TRBD2 (5 bases). The CDR3 loop spans 16 amino acids. Looked up from germline, CDR1 is SEHNR and CDR2 is FQNEAQ (reference sequence). The ends were cut back, 5 bases at V and 2 bases at J, with 17 bases in the middle.

The V gene is TRBV5-1, the J gene TRBJ1-5; D uncertain. This CDR3 is 13 amino acids long. The germline CDR1 and CDR2 sequences are SGHRS and YFSETQ. V shed 3 bases and J shed 0 bases, with 4 bases lying between them. The CDR3 sequence: CASSWDSNQPQHF. Here the CDR3 DNA reads TGCGCCAGCAGCTGGGATAGCAATCAGCCCCAGCATTTT.

In its sample, this clone was seen a few times. The chain has TRBV7-9 and TRBJ2-5; no clear D. Trimming cost V 5 bases and J 9 bases, with 19 bases left between them. CDR3 length equals 14 residues. Germline V CDR1 and CDR2: SEHNR, FQNEAQ (reference sequence). In nucleotides, the CDR3 is TGTGCCAGCAGCCCCCCCTCGGCATCACTGCCCCAGTACTTC. Translating it yields CASSPPSASLPQYF.

The rearrangement uses TRBV10-3 and TRBJ2-3; 7 positions agree with TRBD2. The J segment lost 4 bases and the V segment lost 6 bases, leaving 4 bases of the junction unmatched. CDR1 and CDR2 (germline): ENHRY, SYGVKD. This CDR3 has 13 amino acids. The CDR3 nucleotides read TGTGCCATCAGCGGGGGGACTGCAGATACGCAGTATTTT. Translating gives CAISGGTADTQYF.

This clone was observed a single time. This chain connects TRBV4-1 to TRBJ1-1; possible D gene TRBD1, 5 bases. Germline-derived CDR1 and CDR2 are MGHRA and YSYEKL. Trimming cost V 6 bases and J 1 base, with 18 bases left between them. CDR3 length equals 16 residues. CDR3 amino acids: CASREMGRKKNTEAFF. The CDR3 DNA reads TGCGCCAGCAGAGAGATGGGACGTAAAAAGAACACTGAAGCTTTCTTT.

Remarks on this clone: Its ends do not fully match the called genes, so a read error is possible. The chain is built from TRBV28 and TRBJ2-7; D unresolved. CDR3 size: 14 residues. Germline-derived CDR1 and CDR2 are MDHEN and SYDVKM. The DNA of the CDR3 is TGTGCCGGCAGTCGTGGGCCCCTGACCTACGAGCAGTACTTC. Translated: CAGSRGPLTYEQYF.

The genes are TRBV5-5 and TRBJ2-5; D possibly uses TRBD1 or TRBD2 (5 bases each). The V and J ends lost 0 bases and 2 bases respectively, with 5 bases between them. The CDR3 spans 13 residues. Germline assignment: CDR1 SGHKS and CDR2 YYEKEE (reference sequence). Here the CDR3 reads CASSLGGQETQYF. For the CDR3, the DNA is TGTGCCAGCAGCTTGGGGGGGCAAGAGACCCAGTACTTC.

The chain uses TRBV28 and TRBJ1-5; D is unclear. In germline, CDR1 is MDHEN, CDR2 SYDVKM. The length of the CDR3 is 13 residues. The ends were cut back, 7 bases at V and 6 bases at J, with 13 bases in the middle. The DNA for the CDR3 is TGTGCCAGCATCCGCCGGGGAGGTCAGCCCCAGCATTTT. It is translated as CASIRRGGQPQHF.

In the case of this clone: This same CDR3 is encoded by further DNA sequences in the sample. CDR3 coding DNA: TGTGCCAGCAGTCCCGGGACAGGCTATGGCTACACCTTC. As protein: CASSPGTGYGYTF. The chain links TRBV28 to TRBJ1-2; 8 bases agree with TRBD1. V was clipped by 5 bases and J by 4 bases; unmatched bases: 3. CDR1 and CDR2 from the germline V gene are MDHEN and SYDVKM. The CDR3 length is 13 residues.

This rearrangement joins TRBV7-3 to TRBJ2-3; the D is unclear. Germline CDR1 reads SGHTA; CDR2 reads FQGTGA. V lost 1 base to trimming and J lost 4 bases, with 6 bases between them. This CDR3 contains 13 residues. The CDR3 region has the DNA TGTGCCAGCAGCTTAATCGGGTCAGATACGCAGTATTTT. Its translation is CASSLIGSDTQYF. Full variable domain (outside the CDR3, taken from reference TRBV7-3 and TRBJ2-3): GAGVSQTPSNKVTEKGKYVELRCDPISGHTALYWYRQSLGQGPEFLIYFQGTGAADDSGLPNDRFFAVRPEGSVSTLKIQRTERGDSAVYLCASSLIGSDTQYFGPGTRLTVL.

V and J are TRBV5-4 and TRBJ1-2; no definite D call. Trimming removed 3 bases from V and 1 base from J, with 4 bases in between. The CDR3 contains 12 residues. CDR1 and CDR2 from the germline V gene are SGHNT and YYREEE (reference sequence). CDR3 nucleotide sequence: TGTGCCAGCAGCTCAGATAACTATGGCTACACCTTC. This translates into CASSSDNYGYTF. Looking up the rest from reference TRBV5-4 and TRBJ1-2 gives the full variable domain: ETGVTQSPTHLIKTRGQQVTLRCSSQSGHNTVSWYQQALGQGPQFIFQYYREEENGRGNFPPRFSGLQFPNYSSELNVNALELDDSALYLCASSSDNYGYTFGSGTRLTVV.

The rearrangement uses TRBV5-1 and TRBJ2-3, with a tentative D call TRBD1 (6 bases). Germline values: CDR1 SGHRS, CDR2 YFSETQ. This CDR3 is 14 amino acids long. Trimming took 2 bases from V and 2 from J, leaving 9 bases between them. The CDR3 loop reads CASSFGQITDTQYF. CDR3 DNA sequence: TGCGCCAGCAGCTTTGGACAGATCACAGATACGCAGTATTTT.

The V and J genes are TRBV19 and TRBJ1-4, with 10 bases aligning to TRBD1. Unmatched junction bases numbered 21, after V lost 5 bases and J lost 3 bases. This CDR3 contains 21 residues. The germline V gene has CDR1 LNHDA and CDR2 SQIVND (reference sequence). The CDR3 reads CASSFQAAATGGVWANEKLFF. The CDR3 DNA is TGTGCCAGTAGTTTTCAAGCCGCGGCGACAGGGGGCGTTTGGGCTAATGAAAAACTGTTTTTT.

This chain links TRBV6-6 with TRBJ2-5; either TRBD1 or TRBD2 may supply D (5 bases each). The CDR3 loop spans 15 amino acids. Germline CDR1 and CDR2: MNHNY and SVGAGI (reference sequence). V lost 7 bases and J lost 2, with 17 bases in between. The chain's CDR3 is CASTANGASQETQYF. Here the CDR3 DNA reads TGTGCCAGCACCGCTAACGGGGCATCGCAAGAGACCCAGTACTTC.

The chain employs TRBV5-1 and TRBJ2-1; 8 nucleotides align to TRBD1. V lost 5 bases and J lost 4; bases outside the gene matches: 2. CDR1 SGHRS and CDR2 YFSETQ come from the germline V gene. The CDR3 has 13 amino acids. CDR3 amino acids: CASRQGVYNEQFF. CDR3 DNA sequence: TGCGCCAGCAGACAGGGGGTTTACAATGAGCAGTTCTTC.

V gene TRBV19 combines with J gene TRBJ2-2, with TRBD1 matching over 8 bases. The germline CDR1 and CDR2 sequences are LNHDA and SQIVND (reference sequence). This CDR3 has 13 residues. The trim removed 9 bases at V and 4 bases at J, leaving 4 bases unmatched. CDR3 in DNA: TGTGCCAGCGACAGGGGACTCACCGGGGAGCTGTTTTTT. The encoded protein is CASDRGLTGELFF.

This chain links TRBV5-1 with TRBJ1-6; unclear D gene. Germline V gives CDR1 SGHRS, CDR2 YFSETQ. There are 15 residues in the CDR3. V lost 4 bases and J lost 5, with 13 bases in between. The CDR3 sequence: CASSPNSNDNSPLHF. Written as DNA, the CDR3 is TGCGCCAGCAGCCCGAATTCTAATGATAATTCACCCCTCCACTTT.

In this sample, this clone turned up once. The rearrangement links TRBV2 to TRBJ1-2, with TRBD1 as a possible D gene (6 bases). The ends were cut back, 6 bases at V and 4 bases at J, with 18 bases in the middle. Germline CDR1 is SNHLY and CDR2 is FYNNEI. This CDR3 has 15 amino acids. The CDR3 is CASRYQQGGSYGYTF. As DNA, the CDR3 is TGTGCCAGCAGGTACCAACAGGGAGGCAGCTATGGCTACACCTTC.

V usage is TRBV19 and J usage is TRBJ2-1; TRBD2 agrees at 7 bases. V was clipped by 5 bases and J by 6 bases; unmatched bases: 10. The CDR3 is made up of 15 amino acids. Germline values: CDR1 LNHDA, CDR2 SQIVND (reference sequence). The CDR3 spells CASSASGQWGNEQFF. CDR3 coding DNA: TGTGCCAGTAGTGCTAGCGGTCAGTGGGGCAATGAGCAGTTCTTC.

V and J are TRBV5-4 and TRBJ1-2, with 7 bases lining up with TRBD1. The CDR3 consists of 15 residues. CDR1 SGHNT and CDR2 YYREEE come from the germline V gene (reference sequence). Trimming removed 4 bases from V and 2 bases from J; junction bases left unmatched: 8. Here the CDR3 reads CASSPPLGGNYGYTF. CDR3 DNA: TGTGCCAGCAGCCCCCCCCTAGGGGGCAACTATGGCTACACCTTC.